These 23 T cell receptor beta chains were sequenced from one sample in a study of Tregs in tolerant kidney transplant recipients. Sequencing was performed with immunoSEQ multiplex PCR; in TCRdb, only in-frame clones are kept and a portion is missing. The table lists some 240,000 clones, around 81% of them singletons, with less than 0.75% in the top ten. Sequences were obtained from CD4+ T cells from blood. These TCRs come from a human donor in good health.

The V call is TRBV15, the J call TRBJ1-4; 10 bases agree with TRBD1. Trimming at V came to 5 bases and at J to 3 bases, leaving 6 bases not matched to a gene. Germline CDR1 reads LNHNV; CDR2 reads YYDKDF (reference sequence). There are 16 residues in the CDR3. The chain's CDR3 is CATSGGTGVANEKLFF. As DNA, the CDR3 is TGTGCCACCAGCGGCGGGACAGGGGTGGCTAATGAAAAACTGTTTTTT.

The rearrangement uses TRBV6-5 and TRBJ1-5; D gene ambiguous. The germline V gene encodes CDR1 MNHEY and CDR2 SVGAGI. The CDR3 covers 13 residues. Between the trimmed V and J ends, which lost 2 bases and 6 bases, there was a span of 8 bases. DNA of the CDR3: TGTGCCAGCAGTTACAGGGAATCTCAGCCCCAGCATTTT. Amino acids: CASSYRESQPQHF.

This sequence joins TRBV29-1 and TRBJ2-7; TRBD2 aligns across 8 bases. The germline V gene has CDR1 SQVTM and CDR2 ANQGSEA. The CDR3 consists of 12 residues. V gave up 7 bases and J gave up 7 bases; unmatched junction bases: 9. CDR3 loop: CSANGGGREQYF. The CDR3 nucleotides read TGCAGCGCGAACGGGGGGGGTAGGGAGCAGTACTTC.

The chain has TRBV11-2 and TRBJ1-2, with D perhaps matching TRBD1 (5 bases). The CDR3 sequence is 15 residues long. Trimming stripped 4 bases from V and 1 base from J, with 13 bases between. The germline V gene has CDR1 SGHAT and CDR2 FQNNGV. The CDR3 DNA sequence: TGTGCCAGCAGCTCGATCAAAGACAGTAACTATGGCTACACCTTC. Translating it yields CASSSIKDSNYGYTF.

To note about this clone: Other DNA sequences in this sample translate to the same CDR3. The chain uses TRBV27 and TRBJ2-3, with D unresolved. The V end was cut by 2 bases, the J end by 3 bases, with 9 bases between. The CDR3 consists of 14 residues. In germline, CDR1 is MNHEY, CDR2 SMNVEV (reference sequence). For the CDR3, the DNA is TGTGCCAGCAGTTTACAAGTGTCGACAGATACGCAGTATTTT. Protein product: CASSLQVSTDTQYF.

The rearrangement joins TRBV6-1 to TRBJ1-6; D might be TRBD1 (5 bases). Germline CDR1 reads MNHNS; CDR2 reads SASEGT. The CDR3 is 13 residues long. The V end was cut by 6 bases, the J end by 10 bases, with 13 bases between. As DNA, the CDR3 is TGTGCCAGCAGGGCAGGGTCAGTATCACCCCTCCACTTT. Protein: CASRAGSVSPLHF.

This sequence joins TRBV7-6 and TRBJ2-1, with 8 nucleotides matching TRBD2. The CDR3 contains 20 residues. The ends lost 3 bases at V and 9 bases at J; junction bases unmatched: 25. In germline, CDR1 is SGHVS, CDR2 FNYEAQ. CDR3 sequence: CASSFSPPLLGSGIGVEQFF. In nucleotides, the CDR3 is TGTGCCAGCAGCTTTAGCCCTCCCCTTCTCGGTAGCGGGATTGGAGTTGAGCAGTTCTTC.

The chain couples TRBV7-9 to TRBJ2-2; D might be TRBD1 (5 bases). Germline V gene lookup returns CDR1 SEHNR and CDR2 FQNEAQ (reference sequence). The CDR3 is 14 amino acids. V dropped 5 bases and J dropped 8 bases, with 15 bases sitting between them. CDR3 residues: CASSLVGLSGELFF. In nucleotides, the CDR3 is TGTGCCAGCAGCCTCGTGGGGCTCTCTGGGGAGCTGTTTTTT.

The rearrangement joins TRBV30 to TRBJ1-2; D gene unclear. V was clipped by 3 bases and J by 3 bases, with 11 bases between them. The CDR3 sequence is 13 residues long. The germline V gene encodes CDR1 GTSNPN and CDR2 SVGIG (reference sequence). The CDR3 region is CAWSLARDYGYTF. The CDR3, as DNA: TGTGCCTGGAGCTTGGCCCGGGACTATGGCTACACCTTC.

The chain has TRBV15 and TRBJ2-1; 12 bases fit TRBD2. The CDR3 extends over 17 amino acids. Germline values: CDR1 LNHNV, CDR2 YYDKDF (reference sequence). The V gene end was trimmed by 5 bases and the J gene end by 8 bases; junction bases not matched to a gene: 13. CDR3 coding DNA: TGTGCCACCAGCGGACCCCCGACTAGCGGGAGTAACGATGAGCAGTTCTTC. Amino acids: CATSGPPTSGSNDEQFF.

The CDR3 DNA follows: TGTGCCAGCAGCGTACTAGGCAGTGAGCAGTTCTTC. It is translated as CASSVLGSEQFF. The chain combines TRBV5-4 with TRBJ2-1, with D tentatively TRBD2 (5 bases). The germline gives CDR1 SGHNT, CDR2 YYREEE (reference sequence). The V gene lost 4 bases and the J gene lost 9 bases, with 11 bases spanning the gap. The CDR3 is 12 amino acids.

In this sample, this clone turned up once. The same CDR3 arises from other DNA sequences in this sample as well. The gene calls are TRBV9 and TRBJ1-2; D call uncertain. CDR1 is SGDLS and CDR2 is YYNGEE in the germline V gene. Trimming took off 0 bases at V and 4 bases at J, with 13 bases between the two ends. The CDR3 is made up of 15 amino acids. This CDR3 reads CASSVDAGVSYGYTF. The CDR3 DNA sequence: TGTGCCAGCAGCGTAGATGCAGGTGTATCCTATGGCTACACCTTC.

The rearrangement links TRBV7-6 to TRBJ1-1, with D hard to call. The germline gives CDR1 SGHVS, CDR2 FNYEAQ. The CDR3 contains 14 residues. Between the trimmed V and J ends, which lost 5 bases and 1 base, there was a span of 11 bases. The DNA of the CDR3 is TGTGCCAGCAGCCTGTCCGGCTGGAACACTGAAGCTTTCTTT. It encodes CASSLSGWNTEAFF.

This chain connects TRBV5-1 to TRBJ2-5, with D unclear. The V gene's germline CDR1 is SGHRS and CDR2 YFSETQ. The ends were cut back, 0 bases at V and 4 bases at J, with 10 bases in the middle. This CDR3 is built from 14 residues. The CDR3 nucleotides are TGCGCCAGCAGCTTGGCGGTTTCGTTAGAGACCCAGTACTTC. Its protein is CASSLAVSLETQYF.

For the CDR3, the DNA is TGTGCCAGCAGTTACGGAGGGAGGGCCACAGATACGCAGTATTTT. This codes for CASSYGGRATDTQYF. V gene TRBV6-5 combines with J gene TRBJ2-3, with 7 bases matching TRBD2. CDR3 length equals 15 residues. Germline V gene lookup returns CDR1 MNHEY and CDR2 SVGAGI. J was trimmed by 2 bases and V by 2 bases; bases with no gene match: 4.

The chain uses TRBV5-1 and TRBJ2-2; possible D gene TRBD2, 6 bases. The CDR3 runs 16 residues. Germline CDR1 SGHRS, CDR2 YFSETQ. V dropped 1 base and J dropped 2 bases, with 12 bases sitting between them. The CDR3 region is CASSLMPGDNTGELFF. The CDR3 coding sequence is TGCGCCAGCAGCTTGATGCCGGGAGATAACACCGGGGAGCTGTTTTTT.

The chain combines TRBV18 with TRBJ2-3; 8 bases are shared with TRBD1. The germline gives CDR1 KGHSH, CDR2 LQKENI. Germline trimming cut 4 bases from V and 2 bases from J; bases unmatched to any gene: 5. This CDR3 comprises 15 residues. This chain's CDR3 is CASSLQTGATDTQYF. As DNA, the CDR3 is TGTGCCAGCTCACTACAGACAGGGGCCACAGATACGCAGTATTTT. The full variable domain, with the rest looked up from reference TRBV18 and TRBJ2-3, is NAGVMQNPRHLVRRRGQEARLRCSPMKGHSHVYWYRQLPEEGLKFMVYLQKENIIDESGMPKERFSAEFPKEGPSILRIQQVVRGDSAAYFCASSLQTGATDTQYFGPGTRLTVL.

The chain recombines TRBV19 with TRBJ1-3; weak D call: TRBD1 (5 bases). The CDR3 sequence is 16 residues long. V was pared by 5 bases and J by 2 bases, with 16 bases between. Germline CDR1 LNHDA, CDR2 SQIVND (reference sequence). DNA of the CDR3: TGTGCCAGTAGTCTCAGTCGGGGGATCACTGGAAACACCATATATTTT. Protein: CASSLSRGITGNTIYF.

This clone showed up just once. J is TRBJ2-3 and V is TRBV11-2, with D unresolved. The CDR3 runs to 14 residues. The germline V and J ends were trimmed by 4 bases and 3 bases, with 11 bases remaining between them. Germline values: CDR1 SGHAT, CDR2 FQNNGV. CDR3 in amino acids: CASSYPPGTDTQYF. CDR3 nucleotide sequence: TGTGCCAGCAGCTACCCGCCGGGTACAGATACGCAGTATTTT.

This rearrangement joins TRBV27 to TRBJ2-3; maybe TRBD2 (7 bases). Trimming took off 5 bases at V and 2 bases at J, with 20 bases between the two ends. The germline V gene encodes CDR1 MNHEY and CDR2 SMNVEV (reference sequence). The CDR3 covers 17 residues. The CDR3 sequence is CASSPLGGRGLTDTQYF. In DNA form, the CDR3 reads TGTGCCAGCAGTCCCCTAGGGGGGAGGGGCCTCACAGATACGCAGTATTTT.

The V gene is TRBV20-1, the J gene TRBJ2-1; D call uncertain. The CDR3 has 11 amino acids. Germline CDR1 reads DFQATT; CDR2 reads SNEGSKA (reference sequence). Trimming pared 8 bases from V and 4 bases from J, leaving 9 bases between. CDR3 in amino acids: CSPTWYNEQFF. DNA for the CDR3: TGCAGTCCCACTTGGTACAATGAGCAGTTCTTC.

The chain employs TRBV4-1 and TRBJ2-7, with TRBD2 as a possible D gene (6 bases). Germline V gene data show CDR1 as MGHRA and CDR2 as YSYEKL. The CDR3 has 14 residues. V lost 2 bases and J 0 bases, leaving 8 bases between the germline ends. The CDR3 DNA follows: TGCGCCAGCAGCCAACCCGGGGGCTCCTACGAGCAGTACTTC. It translates to CASSQPGGSYEQYF.

The chain joins TRBV4-1 to TRBJ2-1; D uncertain. Trimming removed 3 bases at V and 3 bases at J, with 15 bases between. Germline CDR1 MGHRA, CDR2 YSYEKL. The CDR3 runs to 16 residues. The CDR3 loop is CASSHPGSKDYNEQFF. The CDR3 nucleotides read TGCGCCAGCAGCCACCCCGGCTCGAAGGACTACAATGAGCAGTTCTTC.